The clone carrying this TCR beta chain turned up a few times. Its target is not known. V lost 2 bases to trimming and J lost 2 bases, with 9 bases between them. Germline CDR1 reads SGHNT; CDR2 reads YYREEE (reference sequence). CDR3 length equals 14 residues. TCRdb reanalysed the reads using MiXCR and keeps one entry per CDR3 protein. The sample includes roughly 500,000 distinct CDR3 sequences, approximately 46% of them seen just once. The data were obtained in a study of T cell repertoires in cytomegalovirus infection. Study-level information: Public TCR beta signatures indicated both CMV infection and matching HLA type. The study's findings and limits: Of the TCR beta families, the public ones yielded a cumulative frequency that identified carriers of CMV plus the relevant HLA.

This specimen consisted of cultured PBMCs, obtained from culture after CMV antigen stimulation. This TCR derives from a human donor in good health (CMV status not recorded). Some clones in this sample may be carry-over from other donors' samples. V gene TRBV5-4 combines with J gene TRBJ2-3; possibly TRBD2 for D (6 bases). The CDR3 bases are TGTGCCAGCAGCTTTATGCGGGACACAGATACGCAGTATTTT. Encoded protein: CASSFMRDTDTQYF.